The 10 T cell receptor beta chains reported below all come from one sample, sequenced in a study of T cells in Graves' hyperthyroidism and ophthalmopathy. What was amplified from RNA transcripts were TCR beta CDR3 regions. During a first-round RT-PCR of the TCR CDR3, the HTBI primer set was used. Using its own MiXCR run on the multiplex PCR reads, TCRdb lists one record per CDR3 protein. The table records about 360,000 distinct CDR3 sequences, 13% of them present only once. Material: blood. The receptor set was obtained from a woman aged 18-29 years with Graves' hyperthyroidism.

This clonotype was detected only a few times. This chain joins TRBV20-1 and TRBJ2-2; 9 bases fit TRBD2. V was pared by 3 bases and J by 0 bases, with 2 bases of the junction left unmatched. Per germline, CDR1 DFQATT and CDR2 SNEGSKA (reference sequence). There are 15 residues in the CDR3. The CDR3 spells CSASASGTNTGELFF. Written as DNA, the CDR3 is TGCAGTGCTAGTGCTAGCGGGACGAACACCGGGGAGCTGTTTTTT.

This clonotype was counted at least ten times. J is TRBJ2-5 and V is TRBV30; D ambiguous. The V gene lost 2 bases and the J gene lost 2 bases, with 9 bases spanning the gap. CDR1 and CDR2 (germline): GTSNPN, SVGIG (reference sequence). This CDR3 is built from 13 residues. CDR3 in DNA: TGTGCCTGGAGTCCCGGCAGTCAAGAGACCCAGTACTTC. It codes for CAWSPGSQETQYF.

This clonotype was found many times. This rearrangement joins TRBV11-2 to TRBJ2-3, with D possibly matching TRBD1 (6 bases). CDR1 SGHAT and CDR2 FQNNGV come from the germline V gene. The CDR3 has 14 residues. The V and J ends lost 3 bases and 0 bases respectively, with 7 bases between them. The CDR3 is CASSFDRSTDTQYF. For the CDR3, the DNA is TGTGCCAGCAGCTTCGACAGGAGCACAGATACGCAGTATTTT. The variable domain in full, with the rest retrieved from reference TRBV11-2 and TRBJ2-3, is EAGVAQSPRYKIIEKRQSVAFWCNPISGHATLYWYQQILGQGPKLLIQFQNNGVVDDSQLPKDRFSAERLKGVDSTLKIQPAKLEDSAVYLCASSFDRSTDTQYFGPGTRLTVL.

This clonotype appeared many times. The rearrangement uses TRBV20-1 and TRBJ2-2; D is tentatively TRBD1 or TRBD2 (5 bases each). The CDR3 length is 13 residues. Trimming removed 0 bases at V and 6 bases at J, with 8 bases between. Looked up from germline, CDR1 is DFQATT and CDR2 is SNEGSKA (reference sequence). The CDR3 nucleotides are TGCAGTGCTAGAGATGGGGGAGCCGGGGAGCTGTTTTTT. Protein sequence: CSARDGGAGELFF.

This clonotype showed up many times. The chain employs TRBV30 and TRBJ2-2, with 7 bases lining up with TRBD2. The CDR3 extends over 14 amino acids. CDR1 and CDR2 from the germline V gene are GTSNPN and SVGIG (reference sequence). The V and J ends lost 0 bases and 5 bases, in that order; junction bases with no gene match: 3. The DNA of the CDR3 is TGTGCCTGGAGTGTAACGGGGGGAACCGGGGAGCTGTTTTTT. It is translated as CAWSVTGGTGELFF. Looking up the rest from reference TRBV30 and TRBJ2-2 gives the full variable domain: SQTIHQWPATLVQPVGSPLSLECTVEGTSNPNLYWYRQAAGRGLQLLFYSVGIGQISSEVPQNLSASRPQDRQFILSSKKLLLSDSGFYLCAWSVTGGTGELFFGEGSRLTVL.

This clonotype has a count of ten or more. The CDR3 DNA is TGTGCCAGCAGCCCTGCCTTGTTCCAGGTCAATGAGCAGTTCTTC. The encoded protein is CASSPALFQVNEQFF. This chain uses TRBV14 with TRBJ2-1, with no clear D. The CDR3 is made up of 15 amino acids. Germline V CDR1 and CDR2: SGHDN, FVKESK. With 4 bases removed from V and 6 bases from J, the gap between germline ends came to 16 bases.

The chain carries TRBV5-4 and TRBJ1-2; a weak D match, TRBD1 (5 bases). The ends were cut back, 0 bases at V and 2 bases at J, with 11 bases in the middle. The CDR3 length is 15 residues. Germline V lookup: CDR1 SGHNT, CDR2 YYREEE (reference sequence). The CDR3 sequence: CASSLAGGKNYGYTF. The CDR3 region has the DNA TGTGCCAGCAGCTTGGCTGGGGGGAAAAACTATGGCTACACCTTC.

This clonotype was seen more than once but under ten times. CDR3 nucleotides: TGTGCCAGCAGGCGAGGTGGGACCACAGATACGCAGTATTTT. This translates into CASRRGGTTDTQYF. The chain uses TRBV4-2 and TRBJ2-3; D tentatively reads TRBD1 or TRBD2 (5 bases each). There are 14 residues in the CDR3. The germline CDR1 and CDR2 sequences are LGHNA and YNFKEQ. Trimming shortened V by 6 bases and J by 2 bases, and 12 bases separated the two germline ends.

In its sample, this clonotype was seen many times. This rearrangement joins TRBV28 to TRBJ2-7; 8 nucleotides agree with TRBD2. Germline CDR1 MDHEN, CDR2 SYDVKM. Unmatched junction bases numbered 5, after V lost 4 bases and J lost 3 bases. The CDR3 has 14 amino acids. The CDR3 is CASSSTSARYEQYF. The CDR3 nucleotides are TGTGCCAGCAGTTCGACTAGCGCGCGCTACGAGCAGTACTTC. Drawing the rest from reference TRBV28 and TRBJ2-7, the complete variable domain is DVKVTQSSRYLVKRTGEKVFLECVQDMDHENMFWYRQDPGLGLRLIYFSYDVKMKEKGDIPEGYSVSREKKERFSLILESASTNQTSMYLCASSSTSARYEQYFGPGTRLTVT.

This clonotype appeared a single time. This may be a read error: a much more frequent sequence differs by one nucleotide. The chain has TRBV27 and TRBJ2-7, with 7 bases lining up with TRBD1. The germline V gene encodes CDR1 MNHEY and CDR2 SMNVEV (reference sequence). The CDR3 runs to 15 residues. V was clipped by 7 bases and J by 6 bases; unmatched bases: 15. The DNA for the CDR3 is TGTGCCAGCACCTCAACAGGGGCAAGTACCTGCGAGCAGTACTTC. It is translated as CASTSTGASTCEQYF.